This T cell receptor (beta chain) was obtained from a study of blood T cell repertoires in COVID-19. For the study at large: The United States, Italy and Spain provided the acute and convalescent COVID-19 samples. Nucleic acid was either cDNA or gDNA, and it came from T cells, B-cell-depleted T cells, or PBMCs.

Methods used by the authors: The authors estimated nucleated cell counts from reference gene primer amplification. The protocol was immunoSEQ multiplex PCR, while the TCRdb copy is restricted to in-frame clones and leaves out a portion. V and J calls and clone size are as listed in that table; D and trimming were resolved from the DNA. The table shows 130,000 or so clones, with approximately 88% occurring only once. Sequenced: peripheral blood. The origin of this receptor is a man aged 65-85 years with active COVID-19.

CDR3 region: CASTGGYGYTF. The CDR3 DNA reads TGTGCCAGTACAGGTGGCTATGGCTACACCTTC. J is TRBJ1-2 and V is TRBV28, with a weak D call TRBD1 (5 bases). The CDR3 extends over 11 amino acids. Looked up from germline, CDR1 is MDHEN and CDR2 is SYDVKM. Trimming took 9 bases from V and 4 from J, leaving 9 bases between them.